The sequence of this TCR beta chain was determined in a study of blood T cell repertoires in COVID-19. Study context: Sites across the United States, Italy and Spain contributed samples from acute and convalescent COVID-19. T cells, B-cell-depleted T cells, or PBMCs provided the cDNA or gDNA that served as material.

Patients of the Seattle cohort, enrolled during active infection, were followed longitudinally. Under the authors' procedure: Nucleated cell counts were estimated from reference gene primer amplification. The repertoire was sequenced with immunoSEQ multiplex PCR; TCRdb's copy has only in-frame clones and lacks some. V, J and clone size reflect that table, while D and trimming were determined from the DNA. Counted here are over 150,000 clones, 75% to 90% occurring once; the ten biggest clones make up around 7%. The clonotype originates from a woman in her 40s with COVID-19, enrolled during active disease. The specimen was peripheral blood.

Here the CDR3 DNA reads TGTGCCAGCAGCCAAGCAGTCTCCGGGAGACTAGGCTACACCTTC. This codes for CASSQAVSGRLGYTF. V usage is TRBV3-1 (or the pseudogene TRBV3-2) and J usage is TRBJ1-2; D uncertain. The CDR3 is 15 amino acids. Germline V gene sequence: CDR1 LGHDT, CDR2 YNNKEL (reference sequence). Trimming shortened V by 1 base and J by 8 bases, and 17 bases separated the two germline ends.